The next 21 T cell receptor beta chains were all read from a single sample in a study of CD8+ T cells in alopecia areata. RNA was extracted and reverse transcribed into cDNA as the sequencing template. This table comes from immunoSEQ multiplex PCR, and its TCRdb copy is limited to in-frame clones, with some not included. The repertoire includes 120,000 to 150,000 clones, roughly 82% of them detected once, and roughly 25% sits in the top ten. Specified treatment: oral pan-JAK inhibitor, 5-10 mg twice daily. The sequencing used CD8+ T cells sorted from blood, collected at week 4, from a patient treated with tofacitinib. These receptors were obtained from a human donor with alopecia areata.

This chain connects TRBV7-2 to TRBJ2-5, with D possibly TRBD2 on 6 matching bases. Germline assignment: CDR1 SGHTA and CDR2 FQGNSA. This CDR3 contains 15 residues. Trimming took off 4 bases at V and 5 bases at J, with 17 bases between the two ends. This CDR3 reads CASSSAGRDMETQYF. In DNA form, the CDR3 reads TGTGCCAGCAGCTCGGCCGGGCGGGATATGGAGACCCAGTACTTC.

The chain joins TRBV7-2 to TRBJ2-7, with D possibly being TRBD2 (5 bases). Germline loops: CDR1 SGHTA, CDR2 FQGNSA. Trimming took off 4 bases at V and 0 bases at J, with 7 bases between the two ends. The CDR3 has 13 residues. CDR3: CASSSDFSYEQYF. CDR3 nucleotides: TGTGCCAGCAGCTCGGACTTCTCCTACGAGCAGTACTTC.

V gene TRBV6-5 combines with J gene TRBJ2-2, with D possibly matching TRBD1 (6 bases). The CDR3 has 15 amino acids. The V end lost 1 base, the J end lost 1 base, and 7 bases lay between the germline ends. CDR1 and CDR2 (germline): MNHEY, SVGAGI. In nucleotides, the CDR3 is TGTGCCAGCAGTTACTGGGGACAGAACACCGGGGAGCTGTTTTTT. Translation gives CASSYWGQNTGELFF.

This clone was counted only a few times. This chain joins TRBV5-6 and TRBJ2-7, with D unresolved. The V end lost 2 bases, the J end lost 3 bases, and 6 bases lay between the germline ends. Germline V lookup: CDR1 SGHDT, CDR2 YYEEEE. The CDR3 has 12 amino acids. CDR3 in DNA: TGTGCCAGCAGCTTCCAGGTCTACGAGCAGTACTTC. Its protein is CASSFQVYEQYF.

The chain employs TRBV14 and TRBJ2-7; D unresolved. Trimming took 1 base from V and 0 from J, leaving 10 bases between them. CDR1 is SGHDN and CDR2 is FVKESK in the germline V gene. The CDR3 totals 15 residues. CDR3 residues: CASSQGLGPSYEQYF. For the CDR3, the DNA is TGTGCCAGCAGCCAAGGACTCGGACCCTCCTACGAGCAGTACTTC.

The V and J genes are TRBV7-9 and TRBJ2-3, with D possibly being TRBD1 (6 bases). Germline V gene lookup returns CDR1 SEHNR and CDR2 FQNEAQ (reference sequence). V lost 3 bases and J 6 bases, leaving 22 bases between the germline ends. This CDR3 has 17 amino acids. CDR3 in DNA: TGTGCCAGCAGCTTTATTCCCGGACAGAACGAAGACGATACGCAGTATTTT. It specifies CASSFIPGQNEDDTQYF.

V is TRBV6-6 and J is TRBJ2-5, with a possible D match to TRBD2 (6 bases). This CDR3 has 16 residues. V gave up 5 bases and J gave up 10 bases, with 26 bases separating them. Germline values: CDR1 MNHNY, CDR2 SVGAGI (reference sequence). The CDR3 here is CASSPLTSGLQASQYF. The CDR3 DNA reads as TGTGCCAGCAGTCCACTTACGTCGGGACTCCAGGCAAGCCAGTACTTC.

The rearrangement links TRBV5-1 to TRBJ1-2; 8 bases agree with TRBD1. The CDR3 runs 15 residues. V was pared by 3 bases and J by 4 bases, with 8 bases of the junction left unmatched. Germline CDR1 SGHRS, CDR2 YFSETQ. The CDR3 sequence: CASSSGDRSFYGYTF. CDR3 nucleotide sequence: TGCGCCAGCAGCTCCGGGGACAGGAGCTTCTATGGCTACACCTTC.

The chain uses TRBV30 and TRBJ2-3; D is unclear. This CDR3 contains 13 residues. Germline V lookup: CDR1 GTSNPN, CDR2 SVGIG (reference sequence). The V gene lost 1 base and the J gene lost 0 bases, with 5 bases spanning the gap. Here the CDR3 DNA reads TGTGCCTGGAGTGACGACAGCACAGATACGCAGTATTTT. Its translation is CAWSDDSTDTQYF. Drawing the rest from reference TRBV30 and TRBJ2-3, the complete variable domain is SQTIHQWPATLVQPVGSPLSLECTVEGTSNPNLYWYRQAAGRGLQLLFYSVGIGQISSEVPQNLSASRPQDRQFILSSKKLLLSDSGFYLCAWSDDSTDTQYFGPGTRLTVL.

The rearrangement joins TRBV29-1 to TRBJ1-3; TRBD1 agrees at 9 bases. CDR1 is SQVTM and CDR2 is ANQGSEA in the germline V gene. With V trimmed by 0 bases and J by 0 bases, 3 bases remained unmatched. This CDR3 has 16 amino acids. Here the CDR3 DNA reads TGCAGCGTTGAAGATTGGGACAGGGTCTCTGGAAACACCATATATTTT. Its protein product is CSVEDWDRVSGNTIYF.

This clone was found a few times. J is TRBJ2-7 and V is TRBV11-1; 8 bases map to TRBD1. Trimming took 5 bases from V and 0 from J; bases not matched to a gene: 9. CDR3 length equals 16 residues. Germline-derived CDR1 and CDR2 are SGHAT and FQDESV (reference sequence). The CDR3 reads CASSPTRTGFSYEQYF. CDR3 DNA: TGTGCCAGCAGCCCCACCCGGACAGGGTTCTCCTACGAGCAGTACTTC.

The rearrangement uses TRBV5-6 and TRBJ2-2; D call uncertain. The length of the CDR3 is 13 residues. The germline V gene encodes CDR1 SGHDT and CDR2 YYEEEE. The V and J ends lost 2 bases and 6 bases respectively, with 8 bases between them. CDR3 in DNA: TGTGCCAGCAGCTTCGGTCGCGCCGGGGAGCTGTTTTTT. Translating gives CASSFGRAGELFF. Full variable domain (outside the CDR3, taken from reference TRBV5-6 and TRBJ2-2): DAGVTQSPTHLIKTRGQQVTLRCSPKSGHDTVSWYQQALGQGPQFIFQYYEEEERQRGNFPDRFSGHQFPNYSSELNVNALLLGDSALYLCASSFGRAGELFFGEGSRLTVL.

The genes are TRBV5-4 and TRBJ2-5; weak D call: TRBD2 (6 bases). Germline values: CDR1 SGHNT, CDR2 YYREEE (reference sequence). CDR3 length: 17 amino acids. The ends were cut back, 0 bases at V and 0 bases at J, with 15 bases in the middle. The CDR3 DNA sequence: TGTGCCAGCAGCTTGGACCCGGGACTGGAGTACCAAGAGACCCAGTACTTC. Residues: CASSLDPGLEYQETQYF.

The V call is TRBV5-1, the J call TRBJ2-1; D gene uncertain. CDR1 and CDR2 (germline): SGHRS, YFSETQ. The CDR3 runs 13 residues. The V and J ends lost 7 bases and 0 bases respectively, with 8 bases between them. The CDR3 loop is CASGPSSYNEQFF. In nucleotides, the CDR3 is TGCGCCAGCGGTCCCAGCTCCTACAATGAGCAGTTCTTC.

In DNA, the CDR3 is TGTGCCAGCAGCCGGACAGAGAACACCGGGGAGCTGTTTTTT. Its translation is CASSRTENTGELFF. The rearrangement links TRBV7-6 to TRBJ2-2; tentative D call: TRBD1 (6 bases). The CDR3 runs to 14 residues. Trimming cost V 5 bases and J 1 base, with 8 bases left between them. In germline, CDR1 is SGHVS, CDR2 FNYEAQ.

This clone was found a few times. The rearrangement joins TRBV7-2 to TRBJ2-3; possibly TRBD2 for D (6 bases). This CDR3 comprises 17 residues. Germline assignment: CDR1 SGHTA and CDR2 FQGNSA. The V end was cut by 1 base, the J end by 4 bases, with 18 bases between. CDR3 nucleotides: TGTGCCAGCAGCTTAGTCTCCGGACTATCCTATGCAGATACGCAGTATTTT. Amino acid sequence: CASSLVSGLSYADTQYF.

The CDR3 loop is CASSLTLVADTQYF. CDR3 sequence (DNA): TGTGCCAGCAGCTTGACTCTAGTCGCCGATACGCAGTATTTT. V is TRBV7-6 and J is TRBJ2-3; D remains ambiguous. This CDR3 is built from 14 residues. Trimming left V 3 bases short and J 6 bases short, with 13 bases between. Germline V gives CDR1 SGHVS, CDR2 FNYEAQ.

The chain links TRBV4-2 to TRBJ2-5, with TRBD2 matching over 11 bases. The junction had 8 bases not matched to a gene; V was cut back by 6 bases and J by 2 bases. Germline CDR1 and CDR2: LGHNA and YNFKEQ. This CDR3 spans 16 amino acids. The CDR3: CASRRSLAGGQETQYF. In DNA, the CDR3 is TGTGCCAGCAGGCGAAGTCTAGCGGGGGGTCAAGAGACCCAGTACTTC.

The chain joins TRBV5-1 to TRBJ1-6; D is unclear. Germline loops: CDR1 SGHRS, CDR2 YFSETQ. Trimming removed 4 bases from V and 8 bases from J, with 13 bases in between. The CDR3 has 14 amino acids. DNA of the CDR3: TGCGCCAGCAGCCGAGATAATCTGGATTCACCCCTCCACTTT. This translates into CASSRDNLDSPLHF.

The chain combines TRBV30 with TRBJ2-3; D possibly corresponds to TRBD1 (6 bases). Germline V gene data show CDR1 as GTSNPN and CDR2 as SVGIG (reference sequence). CDR3 length: 16 amino acids. Trimming cost V 0 bases and J 5 bases, with 18 bases left between them. CDR3 amino acids: CAWSVRYRDERDTQYF. CDR3 sequence (DNA): TGTGCCTGGAGTGTACGGTACAGGGATGAGAGAGATACGCAGTATTTT.

This sequence joins TRBV29-1 and TRBJ2-4; tentatively, D is TRBD1 (5 bases). V lost 8 bases to trimming and J lost 6 bases, with 11 bases between them. This CDR3 contains 11 residues. The germline V gene encodes CDR1 SQVTM and CDR2 ANQGSEA. The CDR3 reads CSSIRGNIQYF. CDR3 nucleotide sequence: TGCAGCTCCATAAGGGGAAACATTCAGTACTTC.